These T cell receptor beta chains were read from a single sample in a study of shared clonotypes between healthy human individuals. Sequenced by immunoSEQ multiplex PCR; TCRdb stores in-frame clones only, minus some. Of about 2 million clones listed, 85% to 95% are singletons. Sample: naive CD4+ T cells sorted from blood. These receptors were collected from a man younger than 35 in good health. Both conserved end residues are part of each CDR3. The order of the fields is D gene, CDR3 length, clone size, V gene, J gene, CDR3 protein, CDR3 DNA. The D gene is left open where the match is weak. The size of a clone is reported for some rows only, either as once, few or many, or as a class for expanded clones.

D gene: TRBD2; CDR3 length: 16; clone size: once; V gene: TRBV18; J gene: TRBJ2-1; CDR3 protein: CASSPRNLAGTREQFF; CDR3 DNA: TGTGCCAGCTCACCACGTAATCTAGCGGGTACCCGTGAGCAGTTCTTC
D gene: TRBD1; CDR3 length: 14; clone size: -; V gene: TRBV5-5; J gene: TRBJ1-4; CDR3 protein: CASSQGAPNEKLFF; CDR3 DNA: TGTGCCAGCAGCCAGGGGGCGCCTAATGAAAAACTGTTTTTT
D gene: -; CDR3 length: 15; clone size: -; V gene: TRBV5-4; J gene: TRBJ1-4; CDR3 protein: CASSLTGVTNEKLFF; CDR3 DNA: TGTGCCAGCAGCTTGACGGGAGTGACTAATGAAAAACTGTTTTTT
D gene: -; CDR3 length: 14; clone size: -; V gene: TRBV30; J gene: TRBJ2-1; CDR3 protein: CAWTPGGPYNEQFF; CDR3 DNA: TGTGCCTGGACTCCCGGGGGGCCATACAATGAGCAGTTCTTC
D gene: -; CDR3 length: 12; clone size: -; V gene: TRBV10-3; J gene: TRBJ1-4; CDR3 protein: CAISRSDEKLFF; CDR3 DNA: TGTGCCATTTCCAGGTCGGATGAAAAACTGTTTTTT
D gene: -; CDR3 length: 10; clone size: -; V gene: TRBV20-1; J gene: TRBJ2-1; CDR3 protein: CSARGEMEFF; CDR3 DNA: TGCAGTGCTAGGGGTGAGATGGAGTTCTTC
D gene: -; CDR3 length: 16; clone size: -; V gene: TRBV2; J gene: TRBJ2-2; CDR3 protein: CASSTEGRGATGELFF; CDR3 DNA: TGTGCCAGCAGTACGGAAGGGCGCGGAGCCACCGGGGAGCTGTTTTTT
D gene: -; CDR3 length: 18; clone size: -; V gene: TRBV11-2; J gene: TRBJ2-5; CDR3 protein: CASSNTKPSHRDQETQYF; CDR3 DNA: TGTGCCAGCAGCAACACCAAACCGAGCCACCGGGATCAAGAGACCCAGTACTTC
D gene: TRBD1; CDR3 length: 15; clone size: -; V gene: TRBV5-1; J gene: TRBJ1-1; CDR3 protein: CASNQQGALNTEAFF; CDR3 DNA: TGCGCCAGCAACCAACAGGGGGCTTTGAACACTGAAGCTTTCTTT
D gene: -; CDR3 length: 15; clone size: -; V gene: TRBV2; J gene: TRBJ1-1; CDR3 protein: CASRLTGTQNTEAFF; CDR3 DNA: TGTGCCAGCAGATTAACCGGGACACAAAACACTGAAGCTTTCTTT
D gene: TRBD1; CDR3 length: 15; clone size: -; V gene: TRBV29-1; J gene: TRBJ1-1; CDR3 protein: CSVEVPDRGNTEAFF; CDR3 DNA: TGCAGCGTTGAAGTTCCCGACAGGGGGAACACTGAAGCTTTCTTT
D gene: -; CDR3 length: 16; clone size: -; V gene: TRBV27; J gene: TRBJ1-1; CDR3 protein: CASSPYRDLMNTEAFF; CDR3 DNA: TGTGCCAGCAGTCCCTACAGGGACCTCATGAACACTGAAGCTTTCTTT
D gene: -; CDR3 length: 15; clone size: -; V gene: TRBV6-1; J gene: TRBJ2-1; CDR3 protein: CASSESGLVYNEQFF; CDR3 DNA: TGTGCCAGCAGTGAAAGCGGTCTGGTCTACAATGAGCAGTTCTTC
D gene: -; CDR3 length: 13; clone size: -; V gene: TRBV5-4; J gene: TRBJ1-2; CDR3 protein: CASQNTSNYGYTF; CDR3 DNA: TGTGCCAGCCAAAATACGTCTAACTATGGCTACACCTTC
D gene: TRBD2; CDR3 length: 15; clone size: -; V gene: TRBV18; J gene: TRBJ2-7; CDR3 protein: CASSPPGLAVYEQYF; CDR3 DNA: TGTGCCAGCTCACCGCCGGGACTAGCGGTATACGAGCAGTACTTC
D gene: -; CDR3 length: 15; clone size: once; V gene: TRBV5-4; J gene: TRBJ2-7; CDR3 protein: CASSPPGQGLYEQYF; CDR3 DNA: TGTGCCAGCAGCCCCCCGGGCCAGGGGCTCTACGAGCAGTACTTC
D gene: TRBD1; CDR3 length: 15; clone size: -; V gene: TRBV7-3; J gene: TRBJ1-6; CDR3 protein: CASSSHRGYNSPLHF; CDR3 DNA: TGTGCCAGCAGCTCCCACAGGGGCTATAATTCACCCCTCCACTTT
D gene: -; CDR3 length: 14; clone size: -; V gene: TRBV27; J gene: TRBJ1-6; CDR3 protein: CASTGGGISSPLHF; CDR3 DNA: TGTGCCAGCACGGGTGGAGGGATCAGTTCACCCCTCCACTTT
D gene: TRBD2; CDR3 length: 15; clone size: -; V gene: TRBV25-1; J gene: TRBJ2-1; CDR3 protein: CASSVGTSGSTEQFF; CDR3 DNA: TGTGCCAGCAGTGTTGGGACTAGCGGGAGTACTGAGCAGTTCTTC
D gene: -; CDR3 length: 13; clone size: -; V gene: TRBV6-6; J gene: TRBJ1-4; CDR3 protein: CASSFRDNSELFF; CDR3 DNA: TGTGCCAGCAGTTTCCGGGACAACTCTGAACTGTTTTTT
D gene: TRBD1; CDR3 length: 15; clone size: once; V gene: TRBV5-1; J gene: TRBJ2-5; CDR3 protein: CASSPLTGGGETQYF; CDR3 DNA: TGCGCCAGCAGCCCGCTGACAGGGGGCGGGGAGACCCAGTACTTC
D gene: -; CDR3 length: 15; clone size: -; V gene: TRBV9; J gene: TRBJ2-3; CDR3 protein: CASSPRGSYTDTQYF; CDR3 DNA: TGTGCCAGCAGCCCCCGGGGCAGCTACACAGATACGCAGTATTTT